Following are 11 T cell receptor beta chains from one sample sequenced in a study of blood T cell repertoires in COVID-19. TCRdb's table, derived via immunoSEQ multiplex PCR, lists solely in-frame clones and lacks some. The data hold approximately 150,000 clones, with 88% observed a single time. The sequencing input was peripheral blood. The receptor set was obtained from a man aged 45-65 years who had recovered from COVID-19.

The CDR3: CASSEYSGGARGTDTQYF. DNA for the CDR3: TGTGCCAGCAGTGAATACAGCGGGGGGGCGAGGGGCACAGATACGCAGTATTTT. The chain combines TRBV25-1 with TRBJ2-3, with 10 bases aligning to TRBD2. J lost 1 base, V lost 0 bases, and 7 bases had no gene match. CDR1 and CDR2 (germline): MGHDK, SYGVNS. The CDR3 covers 18 residues.

The chain has TRBV9 and TRBJ2-7; 10 bases are a match to TRBD2. Germline CDR1 reads SGDLS; CDR2 reads YYNGEE. V shed 3 bases, J shed 5 bases, and the junction held 8 bases outside the gene matches. The CDR3 runs 15 residues. The CDR3 region has the DNA TGTGCCAGCAGCGCGAGAGCGGGAGGGCCGGACGAGCAGTACTTC. Amino acids: CASSARAGGPDEQYF.

The genes are TRBV24-1 and TRBJ2-3; 7 bases match TRBD1. Germline V gene data show CDR1 as KGHDR and CDR2 as SFDVKD. Trimming cost V 4 bases and J 6 bases; bases outside gene matches: 12. The length of the CDR3 is 16 residues. This chain's CDR3 is CATSDLSGQSPDTQYF. DNA for the CDR3: TGTGCCACCAGTGACCTATCGGGACAGTCCCCCGATACGCAGTATTTT.

V and J are TRBV5-6 and TRBJ2-2, with TRBD2 matching over 8 bases. This CDR3 region has 15 residues. V trimming: 4 bases; J trimming: 5 bases; junction bases outside the gene matches: 7. CDR1 is SGHDT and CDR2 is YYEEEE in the germline V gene. The CDR3, as DNA: TGTGCCAGCAGCGCCAGCGGGAGAGGTACCGGGGAGCTGTTTTTT. Translation gives CASSASGRGTGELFF.

The chain employs TRBV19 and TRBJ2-1; 12 positions match TRBD2. Germline V gene data show CDR1 as LNHDA and CDR2 as SQIVND (reference sequence). J lost 0 bases, V lost 3 bases, and 9 bases had no gene match. CDR3 length: 19 residues. CDR3 loop: CASSMLAGGLSNSYNEQFF. DNA of the CDR3: TGTGCCAGTAGTATGCTAGCGGGAGGGCTCTCAAACTCCTACAATGAGCAGTTCTTC.

This chain uses TRBV6-5 with TRBJ2-7; 8 bases are shared with TRBD1. Germline trimming cut 6 bases from V and 5 bases from J; bases unmatched to any gene: 3. The CDR3 sequence is 12 residues long. From germline, CDR1 is MNHEY and CDR2 SVGAGI. The CDR3 DNA sequence: TGTGCCAGCAGGGACAGGGTCCACGAGCAGTACTTC. Its translation: CASRDRVHEQYF.

This chain links TRBV18 with TRBJ1-5; tentatively, D is TRBD1 (5 bases). The CDR3 is 14 amino acids. From germline, CDR1 is KGHSH and CDR2 LQKENI. The V end was cut by 3 bases, the J end by 8 bases, with 14 bases between. For the CDR3, the DNA is TGTGCCAGCTCACCCGGGCAGGGTAGGGAGCCCCAGCATTTT. Encoded protein: CASSPGQGREPQHF.

The chain links TRBV18 to TRBJ2-5, with 9 bases lining up with TRBD1. The CDR3 runs 17 residues. Per the germline V gene, CDR1 is KGHSH and CDR2 is LQKENI. V trimming: 1 base; J trimming: 5 bases; junction bases outside the gene matches: 11. Here the CDR3 DNA reads TGTGCCAGCTCACCACTTTCCTTGGGACAGGGCAGGGAGACCCAGTACTTC. This translates into CASSPLSLGQGRETQYF.

J is TRBJ2-2 and V is TRBV7-2; D not certain. Germline V gene data show CDR1 as SGHTA and CDR2 as FQGNSA. The CDR3 extends over 14 amino acids. V gave up 3 bases and J gave up 1 base, with 6 bases separating them. CDR3 bases: TGTGCCAGCAGCTTCGCTAGGAACACCGGGGAGCTGTTTTTT. It translates to CASSFARNTGELFF.

The rearrangement links TRBV9 to TRBJ2-5, with D possibly being TRBD1 (6 bases). Trimming removed 5 bases at V and 1 base at J, with 18 bases between. The CDR3 totals 16 residues. Germline assignment: CDR1 SGDLS and CDR2 YYNGEE. CDR3 in DNA: TGTGCCAGCAGGGAGGAAGGCGACAGGCGCCAAGAGACCCAGTACTTC. This translates into CASREEGDRRQETQYF.

This clone was recorded only once. The gene calls are TRBV12-3 or TRBV12-4 and TRBJ2-7, with D tentatively TRBD1 (6 bases). The CDR3 consists of 13 residues. V dropped 6 bases and J dropped 3 bases, with 12 bases sitting between them. The CDR3 bases are TGTGCCAGCAGCTTACAGGGTCACTACGAGCAGTACTTC. This sequence encodes CASSLQGHYEQYF.